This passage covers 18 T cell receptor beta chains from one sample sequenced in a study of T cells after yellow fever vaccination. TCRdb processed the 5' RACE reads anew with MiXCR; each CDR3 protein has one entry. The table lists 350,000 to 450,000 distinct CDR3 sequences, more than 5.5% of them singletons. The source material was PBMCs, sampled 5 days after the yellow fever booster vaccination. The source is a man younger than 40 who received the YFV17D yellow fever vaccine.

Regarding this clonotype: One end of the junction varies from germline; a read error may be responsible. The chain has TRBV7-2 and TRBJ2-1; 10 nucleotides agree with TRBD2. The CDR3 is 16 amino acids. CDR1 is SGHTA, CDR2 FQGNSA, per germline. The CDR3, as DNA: TGTGCCAACAGCTTAATTGGGACTAGCGTTTACAATGAGCAGTTCTTC. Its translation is CANSLIGTSVYNEQFF.

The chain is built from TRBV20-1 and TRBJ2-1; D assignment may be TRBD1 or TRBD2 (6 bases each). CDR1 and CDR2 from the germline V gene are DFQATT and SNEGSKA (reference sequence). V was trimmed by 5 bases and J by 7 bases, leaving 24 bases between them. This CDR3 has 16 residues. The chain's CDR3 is CSAAAVRGESPNEQFF. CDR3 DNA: TGCAGTGCTGCCGCCGTAAGGGGGGAATCGCCAAATGAGCAGTTCTTC.

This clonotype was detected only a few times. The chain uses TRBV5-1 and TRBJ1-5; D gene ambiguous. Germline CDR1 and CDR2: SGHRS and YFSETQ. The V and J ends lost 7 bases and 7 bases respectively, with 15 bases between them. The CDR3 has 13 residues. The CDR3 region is CASSYSDGQPQHF. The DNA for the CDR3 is TGCGCCAGCTCGTACAGTGATGGGCAGCCCCAGCATTTT.

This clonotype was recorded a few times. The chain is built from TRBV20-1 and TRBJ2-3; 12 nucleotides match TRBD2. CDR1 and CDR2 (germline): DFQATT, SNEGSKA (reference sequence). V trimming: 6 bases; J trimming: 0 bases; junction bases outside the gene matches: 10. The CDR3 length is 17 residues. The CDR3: CSAPLAGGKLSTDTQYF. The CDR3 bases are TGCAGTGCCCCACTAGCGGGAGGAAAACTAAGCACAGATACGCAGTATTTT.

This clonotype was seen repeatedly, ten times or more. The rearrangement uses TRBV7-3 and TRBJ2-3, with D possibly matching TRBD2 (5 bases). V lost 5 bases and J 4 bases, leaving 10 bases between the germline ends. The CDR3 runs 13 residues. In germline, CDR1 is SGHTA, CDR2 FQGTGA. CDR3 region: CASSPQRADTQYF. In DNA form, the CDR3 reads TGTGCCAGCAGCCCCCAGAGGGCAGATACGCAGTATTTT. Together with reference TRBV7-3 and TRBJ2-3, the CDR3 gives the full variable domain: GAGVSQTPSNKVTEKGKYVELRCDPISGHTALYWYRQSLGQGPEFLIYFQGTGAADDSGLPNDRFFAVRPEGSVSTLKIQRTERGDSAVYLCASSPQRADTQYFGPGTRLTVL.

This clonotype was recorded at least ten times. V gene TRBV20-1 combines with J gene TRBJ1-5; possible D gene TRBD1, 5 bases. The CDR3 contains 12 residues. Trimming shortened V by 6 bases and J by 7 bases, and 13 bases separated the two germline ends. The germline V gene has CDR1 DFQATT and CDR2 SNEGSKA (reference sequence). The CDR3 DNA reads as TGCAGTGCCAGTATGGAGGGGCAGCCCCAGCATTTT. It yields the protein CSASMEGQPQHF.

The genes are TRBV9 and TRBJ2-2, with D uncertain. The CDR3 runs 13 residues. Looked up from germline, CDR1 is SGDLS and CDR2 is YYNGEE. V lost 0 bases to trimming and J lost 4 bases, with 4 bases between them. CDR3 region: CASSVGPTGELFF. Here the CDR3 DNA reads TGTGCCAGCAGCGTAGGACCCACCGGGGAGCTGTTTTTT.

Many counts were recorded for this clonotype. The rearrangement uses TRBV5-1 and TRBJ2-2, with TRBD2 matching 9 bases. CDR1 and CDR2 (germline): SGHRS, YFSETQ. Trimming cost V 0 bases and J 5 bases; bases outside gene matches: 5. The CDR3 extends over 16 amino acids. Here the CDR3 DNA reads TGCGCCAGCAGCTTGGTAGGCCTAGCGGGAACCGGGGAGCTGTTTTTT. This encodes CASSLVGLAGTGELFF.

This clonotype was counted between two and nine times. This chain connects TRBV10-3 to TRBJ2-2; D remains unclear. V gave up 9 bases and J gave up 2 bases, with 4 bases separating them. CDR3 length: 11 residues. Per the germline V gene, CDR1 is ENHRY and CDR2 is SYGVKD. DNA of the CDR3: TGTGCCATTAGAAACACCGGGGAGCTGTTTTTT. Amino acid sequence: CAIRNTGELFF.

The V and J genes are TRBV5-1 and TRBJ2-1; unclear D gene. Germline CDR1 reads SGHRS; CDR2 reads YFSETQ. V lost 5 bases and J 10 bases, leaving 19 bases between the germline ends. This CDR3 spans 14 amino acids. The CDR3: CASSPTPQLNEQFF. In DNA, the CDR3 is TGCGCCAGCAGTCCTACCCCTCAATTGAACGAGCAGTTCTTC. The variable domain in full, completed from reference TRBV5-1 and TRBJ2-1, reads KAGVTQTPRYLIKTRGQQVTLSCSPISGHRSVSWYQQTPGQGLQFLFEYFSETQRNKGNFPGRFSGRQFSNSRSEMNVSTLELGDSALYLCASSPTPQLNEQFFGPGTRLTVL.

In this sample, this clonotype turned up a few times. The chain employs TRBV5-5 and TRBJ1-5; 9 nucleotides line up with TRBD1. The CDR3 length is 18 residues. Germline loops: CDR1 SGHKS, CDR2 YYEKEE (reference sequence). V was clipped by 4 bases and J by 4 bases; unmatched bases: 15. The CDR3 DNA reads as TGTGCCAGCAGCAATAGCCGGGACAGGGTCTCTTTAAATCAGCCCCAGCATTTT. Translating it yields CASSNSRDRVSLNQPQHF.

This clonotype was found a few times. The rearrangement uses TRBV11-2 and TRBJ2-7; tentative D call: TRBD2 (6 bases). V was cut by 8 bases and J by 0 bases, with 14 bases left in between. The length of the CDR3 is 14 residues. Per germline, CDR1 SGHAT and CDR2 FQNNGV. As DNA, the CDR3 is TGTGCCAGCGGAGGGCTAGCGAGCTCCTACGAGCAGTACTTC. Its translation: CASGGLASSYEQYF.

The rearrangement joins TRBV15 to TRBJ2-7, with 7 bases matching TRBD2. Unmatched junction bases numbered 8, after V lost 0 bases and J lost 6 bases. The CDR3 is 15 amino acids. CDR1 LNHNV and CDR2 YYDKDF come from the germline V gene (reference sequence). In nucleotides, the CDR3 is TGTGCCACCAGCAGAGATCGGGGGGTCGCCTCCGAGCAGTACTTC. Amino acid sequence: CATSRDRGVASEQYF.

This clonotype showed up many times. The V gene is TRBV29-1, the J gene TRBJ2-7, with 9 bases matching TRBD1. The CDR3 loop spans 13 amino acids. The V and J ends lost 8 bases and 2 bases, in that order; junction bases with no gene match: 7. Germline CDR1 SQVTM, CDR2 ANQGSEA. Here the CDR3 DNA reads TGCAGCTTCACCCGGACAGGGGCCTACGAGCAGTACTTC. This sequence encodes CSFTRTGAYEQYF.

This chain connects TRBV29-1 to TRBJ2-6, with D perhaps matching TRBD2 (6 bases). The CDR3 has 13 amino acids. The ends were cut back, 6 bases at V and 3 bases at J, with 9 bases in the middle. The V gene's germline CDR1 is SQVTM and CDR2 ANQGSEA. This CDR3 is CSVGGYGANVLTF. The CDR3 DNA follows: TGCAGCGTCGGGGGTTATGGGGCCAACGTCCTGACTTTC.

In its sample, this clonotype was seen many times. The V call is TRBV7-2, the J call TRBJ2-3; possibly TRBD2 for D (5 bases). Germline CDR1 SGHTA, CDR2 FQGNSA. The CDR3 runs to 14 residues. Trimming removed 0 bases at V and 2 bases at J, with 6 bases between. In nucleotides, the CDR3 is TGTGCCAGCAGCTTAGCGGGAGACACAGATACGCAGTATTTT. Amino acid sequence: CASSLAGDTDTQYF.

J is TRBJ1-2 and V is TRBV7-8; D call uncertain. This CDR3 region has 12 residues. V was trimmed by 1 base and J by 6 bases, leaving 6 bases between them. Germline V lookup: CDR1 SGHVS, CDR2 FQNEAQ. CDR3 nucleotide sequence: TGTGCCAGCAGCTTAGGCCCGGATGGCTACACCTTC. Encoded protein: CASSLGPDGYTF. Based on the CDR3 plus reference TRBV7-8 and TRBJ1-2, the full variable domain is GAGVSQSPRYKVAKRGQDVALRCDPISGHVSLFWYQQALGQGPEFLTYFQNEAQLDKSGLPSDRFFAERPEGSVSTLKIQRTQQEDSAVYLCASSLGPDGYTFGSGTRLTVV.

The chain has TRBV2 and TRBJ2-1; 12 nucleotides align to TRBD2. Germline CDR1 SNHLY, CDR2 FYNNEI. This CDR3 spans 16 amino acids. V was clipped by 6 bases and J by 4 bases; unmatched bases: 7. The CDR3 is CASRERTSGVYNEQFF. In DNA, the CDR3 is TGTGCCAGCAGGGAGAGGACTAGCGGGGTGTACAATGAGCAGTTCTTC.